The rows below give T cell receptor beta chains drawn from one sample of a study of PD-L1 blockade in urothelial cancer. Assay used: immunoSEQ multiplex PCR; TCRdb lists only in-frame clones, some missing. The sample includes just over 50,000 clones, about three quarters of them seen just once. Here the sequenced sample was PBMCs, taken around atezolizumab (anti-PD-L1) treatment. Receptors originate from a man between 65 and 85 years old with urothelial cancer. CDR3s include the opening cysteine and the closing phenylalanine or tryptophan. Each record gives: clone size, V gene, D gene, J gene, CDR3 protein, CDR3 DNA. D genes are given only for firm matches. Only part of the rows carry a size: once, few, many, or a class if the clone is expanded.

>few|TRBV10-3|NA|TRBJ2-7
CAISEQGRRVTYEQYF
TGTGCCATCAGTGAACAGGGTCGTCGGGTCACCTACGAGCAGTACTTC
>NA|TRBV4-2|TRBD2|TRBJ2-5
CASSQVRLAGEETQYF
TGTGCCAGCAGCCAAGTGCGACTAGCGGGGGAAGAGACCCAGTACTTC
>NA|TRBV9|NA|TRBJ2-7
CASSVGLLSYEQYF
TGTGCCAGCAGCGTAGGGTTACTTTCGTACGAGCAGTACTTC
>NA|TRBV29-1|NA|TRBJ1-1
CSVEGSGGDTEAFF
TGCAGCGTTGAAGGCAGTGGAGGTGACACTGAAGCTTTCTTT
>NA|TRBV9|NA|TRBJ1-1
CASSVYPGSTTEAFF
TGTGCCAGCAGCGTATATCCAGGGTCAACGACTGAAGCTTTCTTT
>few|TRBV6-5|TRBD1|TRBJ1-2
CASRSGRGIYGYTF
TGTGCCAGCAGGTCTGGCAGGGGGATCTATGGCTACACCTTC
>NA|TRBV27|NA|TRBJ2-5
CASSRRGGETQYF
TGTGCCAGCAGCCGCCGAGGAGGTGAGACCCAGTACTTC
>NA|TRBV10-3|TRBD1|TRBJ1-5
CAISSTGTGQPQHF
TGTGCCATCAGCTCGACAGGGACGGGTCAGCCCCAGCATTTT
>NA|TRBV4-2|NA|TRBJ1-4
CASSQDQGGKLFF
TGTGCCAGCAGCCAAGATCAGGGCGGAAAACTGTTTTTT
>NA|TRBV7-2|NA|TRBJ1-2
CASSSRTANYGYTF
TGTGCCAGCAGCTCTAGGACAGCTAACTATGGCTACACCTTC
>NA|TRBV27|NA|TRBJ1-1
CASSLNGGGNTEAFF
TGTGCCAGCAGTTTAAACGGGGGGGGGAACACTGAAGCTTTCTTT
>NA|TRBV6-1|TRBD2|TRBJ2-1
CASSGYAAGTSGRYNEQFF
TGTGCCAGCAGTGGATACGCAGCGGGGACTAGCGGGAGGTACAATGAGCAGTTCTTC
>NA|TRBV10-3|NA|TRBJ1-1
CAISETSRRPNTEAFF
TGTGCCATCAGTGAGACAAGTAGGAGGCCCAACACTGAAGCTTTCTTT
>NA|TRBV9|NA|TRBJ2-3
CASSARAGTSTDTQYF
TGTGCCAGCAGCGCCCGAGCGGGGACAAGCACAGATACGCAGTATTTT
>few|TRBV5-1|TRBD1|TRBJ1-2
CASSLGGTDRIDGYTF
TGCGCCAGCAGCTTGGGCGGGACAGATCGGATCGATGGCTACACCTTC
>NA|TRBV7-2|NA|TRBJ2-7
CASSPLPGSSYEQYF
TGTGCCAGCAGCCCCCTTCCGGGGAGCTCCTACGAGCAGTACTTC
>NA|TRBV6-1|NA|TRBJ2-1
CASSRGHGDEQFF
TGTGCCAGCAGTCGCGGACATGGGGATGAGCAGTTCTTC
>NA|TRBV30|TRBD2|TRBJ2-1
CAWSVRGLAGYNEQFF
TGTGCCTGGAGTGTACGGGGGCTAGCGGGCTACAATGAGCAGTTCTTC
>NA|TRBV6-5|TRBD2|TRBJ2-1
CASSYSTSGNNEQFF
TGTGCCAGCAGTTACTCCACTAGCGGCAACAATGAGCAGTTCTTC
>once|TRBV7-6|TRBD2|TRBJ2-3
CASSFILAGGPTSTDTQYF
TGTGCCAGCAGCTTCATTCTAGCGGGGGGGCCTACGAGCACAGATACGCAGTATTTT
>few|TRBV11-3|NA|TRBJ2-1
CASSLQGPVRNEQFF
TGTGCCAGCAGCTTACAGGGGCCGGTAAGAAATGAGCAGTTCTTC
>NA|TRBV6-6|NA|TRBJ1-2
CASSGRGVGYTF
TGTGCCAGCAGTGGCCGGGGGGTGGGCTACACCTTC
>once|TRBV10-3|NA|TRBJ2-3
CAIMDRTTRGTDTQYF
TGTGCCATCATGGACAGAACTACCAGGGGCACAGATACGCAGTATTTT
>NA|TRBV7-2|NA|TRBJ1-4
CASSLGQAQVEKLFF
TGTGCCAGCAGCTTAGGACAGGCCCAGGTGGAAAAACTGTTTTTT
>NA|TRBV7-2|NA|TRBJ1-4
CASSPARSNEKLFF
TGTGCCAGCAGCCCCGCACGGAGTAATGAAAAACTGTTTTTT
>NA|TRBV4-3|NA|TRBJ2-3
CASSQSLGVRTDTQYF
TGCGCCAGCAGCCAGAGTCTCGGGGTGAGGACAGATACGCAGTATTTT
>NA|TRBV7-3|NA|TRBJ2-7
CASSSHWRGHSYEQYF
TGTGCCAGCAGCTCCCACTGGCGGGGGCACTCCTACGAGCAGTACTTC
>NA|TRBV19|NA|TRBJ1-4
CASSSGATNEKLFF
TGTGCCAGTAGTTCAGGGGCGACTAATGAAAAACTGTTTTTT
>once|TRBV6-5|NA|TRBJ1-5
CASSLLTGNQPQHF
TGTGCCAGCAGTCTATTAACAGGGAATCAGCCCCAGCATTTT
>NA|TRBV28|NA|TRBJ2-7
CASSIPSGEQYF
TGTGCCAGCAGTATCCCCTCGGGAGAGCAGTACTTC
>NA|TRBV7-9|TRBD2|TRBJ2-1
CASSTTSGRRNEQFF
TGTGCCAGCAGTACGACTAGCGGGAGAAGGAATGAGCAGTTCTTC
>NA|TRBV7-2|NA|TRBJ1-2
CASSFGRGTSVEGYTF
TGTGCCAGCAGCTTTGGGCGGGGGACTTCTGTGGAGGGCTACACCTTC
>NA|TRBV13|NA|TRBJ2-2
CASNRELNTGELFF
TGTGCCAGCAACAGGGAACTAAACACCGGGGAGCTGTTTTTT
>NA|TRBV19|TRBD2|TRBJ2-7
CASSIRTSVPYEQYF
TGTGCCAGTAGTATTAGGACTAGCGTTCCCTACGAGCAGTACTTC
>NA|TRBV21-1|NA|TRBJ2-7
CASSPGAYEQYF
TGTGCCAGCAGCCCGGGGGCCTACGAGCAGTACTTC
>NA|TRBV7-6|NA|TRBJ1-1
CASSLEIRLSTEAFF
TGTGCCAGCAGCTTAGAGATCAGGTTGAGCACTGAAGCTTTCTTT